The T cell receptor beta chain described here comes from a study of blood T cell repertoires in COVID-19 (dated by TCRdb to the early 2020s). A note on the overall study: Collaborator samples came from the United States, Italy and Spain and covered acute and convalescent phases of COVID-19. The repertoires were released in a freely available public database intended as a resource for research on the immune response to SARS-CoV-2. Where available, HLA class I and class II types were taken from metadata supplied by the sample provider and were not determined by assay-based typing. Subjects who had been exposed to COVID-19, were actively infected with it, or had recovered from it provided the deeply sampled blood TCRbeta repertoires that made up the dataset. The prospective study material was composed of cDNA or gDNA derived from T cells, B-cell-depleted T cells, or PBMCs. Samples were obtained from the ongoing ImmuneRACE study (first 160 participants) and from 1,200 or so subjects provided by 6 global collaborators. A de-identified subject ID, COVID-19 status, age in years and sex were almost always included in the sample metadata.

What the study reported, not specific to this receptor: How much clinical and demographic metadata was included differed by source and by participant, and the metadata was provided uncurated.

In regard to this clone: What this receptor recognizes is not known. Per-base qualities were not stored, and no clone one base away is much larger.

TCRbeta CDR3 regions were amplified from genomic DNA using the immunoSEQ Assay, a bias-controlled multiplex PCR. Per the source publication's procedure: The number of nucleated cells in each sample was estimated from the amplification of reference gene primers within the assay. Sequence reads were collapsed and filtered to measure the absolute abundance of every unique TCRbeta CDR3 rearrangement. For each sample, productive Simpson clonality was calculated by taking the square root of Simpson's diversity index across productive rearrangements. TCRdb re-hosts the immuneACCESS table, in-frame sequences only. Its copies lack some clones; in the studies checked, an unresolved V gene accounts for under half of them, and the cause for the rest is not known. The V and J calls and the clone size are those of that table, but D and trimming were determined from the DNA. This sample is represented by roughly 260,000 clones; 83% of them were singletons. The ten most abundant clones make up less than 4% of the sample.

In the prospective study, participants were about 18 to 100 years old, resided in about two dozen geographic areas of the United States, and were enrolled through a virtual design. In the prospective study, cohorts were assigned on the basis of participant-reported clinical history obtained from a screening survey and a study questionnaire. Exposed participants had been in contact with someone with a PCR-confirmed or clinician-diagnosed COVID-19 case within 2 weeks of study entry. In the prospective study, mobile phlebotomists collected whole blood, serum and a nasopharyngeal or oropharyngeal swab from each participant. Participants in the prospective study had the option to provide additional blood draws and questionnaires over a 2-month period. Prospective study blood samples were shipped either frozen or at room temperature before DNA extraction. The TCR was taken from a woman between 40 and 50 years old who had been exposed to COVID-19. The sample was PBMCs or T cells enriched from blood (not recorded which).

The DNA sequence reads TGTGCCAGCAGTCCTCCGGACAGGTTCCACGAAGCTTTCTTT. It is translated as CASSPPDRFHEAFF. The sequence is built from TRBV6-5 and TRBJ1-1; the junction holds 7 bases that match TRBD1. After removal of 5 bases from V and 8 bases from J, the junction retains 11 bases not matched to a gene. Inclusive of the bounding cysteine and phenylalanine, the CDR3 is 14 residues long. Of all the DNA, just the CDR3 is kept, 42 bases in frame from base 1. The CDR1 and CDR2 encoded by the germline V gene are MNHEY and SVGAGI.